This passage covers 18 T cell receptor beta chains from one sample sequenced in a study of cytotoxic CD8 clonotypes in ibrutinib-treated CLL. Sequencing was performed with immunoSEQ multiplex PCR; in TCRdb, only in-frame clones are kept and a portion is missing. The repertoire holds roughly 42,000 clones, with about 65% as singletons. The sequences come from PBMCs, collected at disease progression, from a patient treated with ibrutinib. The receptors were gathered from a human donor with chronic lymphocytic leukemia.

The chain employs TRBV6-5 and TRBJ2-3; 11 bases match TRBD2. The CDR3 extends over 15 amino acids. Germline CDR1 is MNHEY and CDR2 is SVGAGI. After removal of 4 bases from V and 5 bases from J, the junction contained 5 bases not matched to a gene. The CDR3 bases are TGTGCCAGCAGTTTAGCGGGAGGGCCCGGAGATACGCAGTATTTT. The encoded protein is CASSLAGGPGDTQYF.

The V call is TRBV10-2, the J call TRBJ2-1; TRBD2 matches 9 bases. CDR3 length equals 16 residues. The J segment lost 7 bases and the V segment lost 7 bases, leaving 14 bases of the junction unmatched. The V gene's germline CDR1 is WSHSY and CDR2 SAAADI. Here the CDR3 DNA reads TGCGCCAGCATCGGACTAGCGCTCTCCTTGGGGAATGAGCAGTTCTTC. Translation: CASIGLALSLGNEQFF.

This clone came up a few times. The V and J genes are TRBV29-1 and TRBJ2-7; 8 bases line up with TRBD2. Trimming took 5 bases from V and 7 from J; bases not matched to a gene: 10. CDR1 and CDR2 from the germline V gene are SQVTM and ANQGSEA. The CDR3 runs to 13 residues. The CDR3 spells CSVPGTSGLEQYF. DNA of the CDR3: TGCAGCGTTCCAGGAACTAGCGGTCTAGAGCAGTACTTC.

This chain joins TRBV6-1 and TRBJ2-2; D is possibly TRBD2 (6 bases). The V end was cut by 6 bases, the J end by 5 bases, with 13 bases between. The CDR3 consists of 14 residues. From germline, CDR1 is MNHNS and CDR2 SASEGT. CDR3 amino acids: CASRGRTQTGELFF. CDR3 in DNA: TGTGCCAGCAGGGGGAGGACTCAGACCGGGGAGCTGTTTTTT.

This clone was picked up one time. This chain uses TRBV6-6 with TRBJ1-2; D gene unclear. CDR3 length: 12 amino acids. Germline values: CDR1 MNHNY, CDR2 SVGAGI (reference sequence). V dropped 4 bases and J dropped 3 bases, with 6 bases sitting between them. The CDR3 coding sequence is TGTGCCAGCAGTTGGTTGGACTATGGCTACACCTTC. It specifies CASSWLDYGYTF.

The chain recombines TRBV5-1 with TRBJ1-3; the D is unclear. V was trimmed by 4 bases and J by 0 bases, leaving 8 bases between them. The CDR3 is 14 residues long. CDR1 SGHRS and CDR2 YFSETQ come from the germline V gene. For the CDR3, the DNA is TGCGCCAGCAGCCGGGCCTTCTCTGGAAACACCATATATTTT. Its protein is CASSRAFSGNTIYF.

The chain carries TRBV29-1 and TRBJ2-3; the D is unclear. The CDR3 contains 14 residues. Germline assignment: CDR1 SQVTM and CDR2 ANQGSEA. Deletions cut 4 bases from V and 3 bases from J, with 14 bases between. This CDR3 reads CSVAAQLSTDTQYF. The DNA of the CDR3 is TGCAGCGTTGCGGCCCAGTTAAGTACAGATACGCAGTATTTT.

This clone has more than one count but fewer than ten. V gene TRBV7-2 combines with J gene TRBJ2-3; D unresolved. The CDR3 is 13 amino acids. CDR1 and CDR2 (germline): SGHTA, FQGNSA. V was clipped by 5 bases and J by 1 base, with 7 bases between them. CDR3: CASSGRRTDTQYF. The CDR3 nucleotides read TGTGCCAGCAGCGGTCGGCGCACAGATACGCAGTATTTT. Filled out from reference TRBV7-2 and TRBJ2-3, the complete variable domain reads GAGVSQSPSNKVTEKGKDVELRCDPISGHTALYWYRQSLGQGLEFLIYFQGNSAPDKSGLPSDRFSAERTGGSVSTLTIQRTQQEDSAVYLCASSGRRTDTQYFGPGTRLTVL.

This rearrangement joins TRBV6-6 to TRBJ2-7; maybe TRBD2 (5 bases). CDR1 and CDR2 (germline): MNHNY, SVGAGI (reference sequence). This CDR3 has 12 amino acids. The germline V and J ends were trimmed by 6 bases and 7 bases, with 13 bases remaining between them. The CDR3 spells CASSHAPGEQYF. The DNA for the CDR3 is TGTGCCAGCAGCCACGCGCCGGGGGAGCAGTACTTC.

V usage is TRBV5-1 and J usage is TRBJ2-7; TRBD2 agrees at 7 bases. There are 15 residues in the CDR3. Germline lookup yields CDR1 SGHRS and CDR2 YFSETQ. The J segment lost 3 bases and the V segment lost 5 bases, leaving 11 bases of the junction unmatched. Here the CDR3 DNA reads TGCGCCAGCAGTTCCACTAGCGTGAGCCTCTACGAGCAGTACTTC. It codes for CASSSTSVSLYEQYF.

This clone showed up just once. The chain has TRBV28 and TRBJ2-5; 12 nucleotides agree with TRBD2. Trimming took 3 bases from V and 4 from J; bases not matched to a gene: 3. This CDR3 has 15 amino acids. The germline gives CDR1 MDHEN, CDR2 SYDVKM. CDR3 amino acids: CASSLASGRAETQYF. The CDR3 DNA sequence: TGTGCCAGCAGTTTGGCTAGCGGGAGGGCAGAGACCCAGTACTTC.

J is TRBJ2-7 and V is TRBV28; 11 nucleotides align to TRBD1. CDR3 size: 17 residues. Germline values: CDR1 MDHEN, CDR2 SYDVKM. The V gene end was trimmed by 6 bases and the J gene end by 9 bases; junction bases not matched to a gene: 19. The DNA of the CDR3 is TGTGCCAGCAGAGACCACCAAATAGGGACAGGGGGAGACGGGCAGTACTTC. It specifies CASRDHQIGTGGDGQYF.

The chain links TRBV9 to TRBJ1-5, with D unresolved. The CDR3 sequence is 15 residues long. CDR1 and CDR2 (germline): SGDLS, YYNGEE. V was shortened by 0 bases and J by 4 bases, with 11 bases between the two germline ends. The CDR3, as DNA: TGTGCCAGCAGCGTAGACAGCGACCCTAATCAGCCCCAGCATTTT. This codes for CASSVDSDPNQPQHF.

The chain combines TRBV2 with TRBJ2-1; TRBD2 matches at 10 bases. The CDR3 sequence is 16 residues long. The V gene end was trimmed by 0 bases and the J gene end by 4 bases; junction bases not matched to a gene: 3. From germline, CDR1 is SNHLY and CDR2 FYNNEI. CDR3 amino acids: CASSEAGLADYNEQFF. CDR3 coding DNA: TGTGCCAGCAGTGAAGCCGGACTAGCGGATTACAATGAGCAGTTCTTC.

The chain recombines TRBV15 with TRBJ2-1; 7 nucleotides align to TRBD1. This CDR3 is 12 amino acids long. The germline gives CDR1 LNHNV, CDR2 YYDKDF (reference sequence). V was pared by 3 bases and J by 12 bases, with 5 bases of the junction left unmatched. CDR3 region: CATSRAQGWQFF. DNA for the CDR3: TGTGCCACCAGCAGGGCACAGGGGTGGCAGTTCTTC.

The chain combines TRBV4-1 with TRBJ2-1, with TRBD1 matching 9 bases. CDR3 size: 14 residues. Germline V lookup: CDR1 MGHRA, CDR2 YSYEKL. Trimming at V came to 5 bases and at J to 8 bases, leaving 7 bases not matched to a gene. This CDR3 is CASSSRDRVYEQFF. For the CDR3, the DNA is TGCGCCAGCAGCAGCCGGGACAGGGTGTATGAGCAGTTCTTC.

Turning to this clone: The junction shows a germline mismatch at one end, possibly a read error. The chain links TRBV7-7 to TRBJ2-5; the match to TRBD2 covers 8 bases. CDR3 length: 16 residues. Germline values: CDR1 SSHAT, CDR2 FNYEAQ (reference sequence). CDR3 region: CASSLDGRAPKETQYF. The CDR3 DNA is TGTGCTAGCAGCTTAGACGGGAGGGCCCCCAAGGAGACCCAGTACTTC.

The rearrangement joins TRBV5-3 to TRBJ2-1, with 8 nucleotides matching TRBD2. Being an ORF, TRBV5-3 has a function that is uncertain. Losses at the gene ends were 2 bases for V and 2 bases for J; bases not matched to a gene: 9. The CDR3 is made up of 17 amino acids. The chain's CDR3 is CARSLPTSEITYNEQFF. The CDR3 DNA is TGTGCCAGAAGCTTACCGACTAGCGAGATTACCTACAATGAGCAGTTCTTC.